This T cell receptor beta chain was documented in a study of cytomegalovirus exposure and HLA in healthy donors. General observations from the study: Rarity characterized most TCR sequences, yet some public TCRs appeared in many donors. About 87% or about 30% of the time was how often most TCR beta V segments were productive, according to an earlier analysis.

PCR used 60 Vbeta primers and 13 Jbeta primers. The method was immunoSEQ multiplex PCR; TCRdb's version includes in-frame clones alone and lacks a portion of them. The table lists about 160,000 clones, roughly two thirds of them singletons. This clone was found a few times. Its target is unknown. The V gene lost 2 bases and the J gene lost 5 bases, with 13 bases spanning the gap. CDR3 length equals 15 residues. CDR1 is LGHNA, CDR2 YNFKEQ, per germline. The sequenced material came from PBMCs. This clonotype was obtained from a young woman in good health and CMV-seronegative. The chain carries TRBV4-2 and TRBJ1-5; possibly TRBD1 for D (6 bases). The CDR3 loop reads CASSQHRTADQPQHF. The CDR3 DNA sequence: TGTGCCAGCAGCCAACACAGGACAGCCGATCAGCCCCAGCATTTT.